The 9 T cell receptor beta chains below come from one sample, sequenced in a study of molecular identifiers for immune sequencing clone quantification (dated by TCRdb to the late 2010s). Libraries were built with PCR. The run used an Illumina HiSeq 4000. Starting from the raw public reads, TCRdb applied fastp trimming at Q25, assembled clones with MiXCR and retained in-frame beta chains. Rows are unified per CDR3 protein, each entry keeping the most common DNA and genes. Here the sample has under 600,000 distinct CDR3 sequences; roughly 23% occur a single time. Clones ranked in the top ten supply about 0.8% of the sample. Material for sequencing was naive CD8+ T cells from blood, with Jurkat cell RNA spiked in. What this sample's cell subset or site label stands for: FACS-sorted CD8+CD4-CCR7+CD45RA+ naive T cells. All receptors derive from a human donor in good health. Some libraries in this study had Jurkat cell RNA spiked in.

This clonotype has only a few counts. The chain uses TRBV13 and TRBJ2-1; TRBD2 matches at 8 bases. V gave up 5 bases and J gave up 7 bases; unmatched junction bases: 13. This CDR3 region has 16 residues. Germline CDR1 reads PRHDT; CDR2 reads FYEKMQ (reference sequence). The CDR3 region is CASSLTTSVSRNEQFF. CDR3 nucleotides: TGTGCCAGCAGCCTCACGACTAGCGTCTCGAGGAATGAGCAGTTCTTC.

This clonotype was seen ten or more times. The J gene is TRBJ2-3, the V gene TRBV6-6, with 7 bases identical to TRBD1. Trimming cost V 9 bases and J 5 bases; bases outside gene matches: 14. Per germline, CDR1 MNHNY and CDR2 SVGAGI (reference sequence). This CDR3 has 15 amino acids. CDR3 nucleotides: TGTGCCAGTAACCCCGGGACAGACTCTGTAGATACGCAGTATTTT. This gives the protein CASNPGTDSVDTQYF.

This clonotype was seen only a few times. This chain connects TRBV4-3 to TRBJ1-4; D is unresolved. The germline V and J ends were trimmed by 0 bases and 8 bases, with 13 bases remaining between them. The CDR3 spans 15 residues. In germline, CDR1 is LGHNA, CDR2 YSLEER. The CDR3 coding sequence is TGCGCCAGCAGCCAAGATTGGGTCCCCTCGGAAAAACTGTTTTTT. Translating gives CASSQDWVPSEKLFF.

This clonotype showed up just a few times. The rearrangement joins TRBV30 to TRBJ2-7; 8 nucleotides match TRBD1. CDR1 is GTSNPN and CDR2 is SVGIG in the germline V gene (reference sequence). The CDR3 is 14 residues long. The V and J ends lost 4 bases and 0 bases, in that order; junction bases with no gene match: 5. The CDR3 is CAWTGQESSYEQYF. CDR3 DNA: TGTGCCTGGACGGGACAGGAGTCCTCCTACGAGCAGTACTTC.

This clonotype was recorded a few times. The V gene is TRBV18, the J gene TRBJ2-7, with D possibly TRBD1 on 5 matching bases. The germline V gene has CDR1 KGHSH and CDR2 LQKENI. The length of the CDR3 is 13 residues. Trimming shortened V by 3 bases and J by 6 bases, and 12 bases separated the two germline ends. CDR3 protein: CASSPDSLGEQYF. In nucleotides, the CDR3 is TGTGCCAGCTCACCCGACAGTTTAGGCGAGCAGTACTTC. The full variable domain, its missing parts supplied by reference TRBV18 and TRBJ2-7, is NAGVMQNPRHLVRRRGQEARLRCSPMKGHSHVYWYRQLPEEGLKFMVYLQKENIIDESGMPKERFSAEFPKEGPSILRIQQVVRGDSAAYFCASSPDSLGEQYFGPGTRLTVT.

This clonotype came up many times. This chain joins TRBV6-5 and TRBJ2-1; D gene ambiguous. The V gene lost 0 bases and the J gene lost 7 bases, with 13 bases spanning the gap. CDR1 and CDR2 (germline): MNHEY, SVGAGI. The CDR3 runs to 15 residues. CDR3 amino acids: CASSYSLVGRNEQFF. DNA for the CDR3: TGTGCCAGCAGTTACTCCCTGGTTGGGCGGAATGAGCAGTTCTTC.

This clonotype was found a few times. The V call is TRBV19, the J call TRBJ2-1; either TRBD1 or TRBD2 may supply D (5 bases each). Germline V gives CDR1 LNHDA, CDR2 SQIVND (reference sequence). The CDR3 has 13 amino acids. V was trimmed by 4 bases and J by 8 bases, leaving 12 bases between them. The CDR3 coding sequence is TGTGCCAGTAGTAGGGGACGACTCGATGAGCAGTTCTTC. It codes for CASSRGRLDEQFF.

This clonotype was seen only a few times. Just one base apart from a much larger clone, this may be a read error. CDR3 loop: CACSLSGSLETQYF. The CDR3 nucleotides are TGTGCCTGCAGCTTAAGCGGGAGCTTGGAGACCCAGTACTTC. The chain is built from TRBV7-2 and TRBJ2-5; 8 bases are a match to TRBD2. This CDR3 comprises 14 residues. The germline V gene encodes CDR1 SGHTA and CDR2 FQGNSA.

The V gene is TRBV4-1, the J gene TRBJ2-7; D is undetermined. The V gene lost 0 bases and the J gene lost 3 bases, with 15 bases spanning the gap. The germline V gene encodes CDR1 MGHRA and CDR2 YSYEKL. The CDR3 is 16 residues long. In DNA, the CDR3 is TGCGCCAGCAGCCAAGATGCCCCGGTCCCCCTCTACGAGCAGTACTTC. It codes for CASSQDAPVPLYEQYF.